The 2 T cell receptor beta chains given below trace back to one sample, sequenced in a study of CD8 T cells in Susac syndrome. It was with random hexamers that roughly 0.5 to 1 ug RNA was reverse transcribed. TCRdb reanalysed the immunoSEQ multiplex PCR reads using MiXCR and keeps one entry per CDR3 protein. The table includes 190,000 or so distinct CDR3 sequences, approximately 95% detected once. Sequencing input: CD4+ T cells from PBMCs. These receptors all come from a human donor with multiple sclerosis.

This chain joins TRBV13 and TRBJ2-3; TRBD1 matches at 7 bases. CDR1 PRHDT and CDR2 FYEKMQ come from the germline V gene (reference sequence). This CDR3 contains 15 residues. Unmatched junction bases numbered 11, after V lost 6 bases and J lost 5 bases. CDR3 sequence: CASSPTGVRGDTQYF. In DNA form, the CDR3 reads TGTGCCAGCAGTCCTACAGGGGTCCGCGGAGATACGCAGTATTTT.

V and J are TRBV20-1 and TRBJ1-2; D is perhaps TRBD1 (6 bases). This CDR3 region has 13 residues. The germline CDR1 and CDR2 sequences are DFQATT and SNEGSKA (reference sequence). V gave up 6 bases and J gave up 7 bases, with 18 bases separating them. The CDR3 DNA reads TGCAGTGCCACCGCGGAACAGGGACTTGGCTACACCTTC. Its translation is CSATAEQGLGYTF.